The 14 T cell receptor beta chains given below trace back to one sample, sequenced in a study of T-cell reconstitution after alpha-beta-depleted transplantation in children. Unique molecular identifiers were incorporated when the TCRbeta library was constructed. TCRdb called the PCR reads again in MiXCR, with one record for every CDR3 protein. The data contain more than 450,000 distinct CDR3 sequences, approximately 20% of them seen just once; the ten biggest clones take up less than 4%. Sequenced here: PBMCs from the stem cell graft donor, sampled from the stem cell graft. The receptor set was obtained from a human donor who donated a stem cell graft to a child with acute lymphoblastic leukemia.

The chain couples TRBV5-5 to TRBJ1-1; D not resolved. In germline, CDR1 is SGHKS, CDR2 YYEKEE (reference sequence). The V end lost 3 bases, the J end lost 1 base, and 10 bases lay between the germline ends. This CDR3 has 14 residues. CDR3 amino acids: CASSSQGRNTEAFF. CDR3 in DNA: TGTGCCAGCAGCTCCCAAGGGAGGAACACTGAAGCTTTCTTT.

This clonotype was detected only once. The CDR3 nucleotides are TGTGCCAGCAGTTTAGGGACAGGGGGTGAAGCTTTCTTT. Residues: CASSLGTGGEAFF. V is TRBV12-3 or TRBV12-4 and J is TRBJ1-1; TRBD1 matches 10 bases. The V and J ends lost 1 base and 7 bases, in that order; junction bases with no gene match: 0. The CDR3 runs 13 residues.

This clonotype was detected many times. The chain carries TRBV20-1 and TRBJ2-7; a weak D match, TRBD2 (5 bases). The CDR3 consists of 15 residues. V shed 0 bases and J shed 0 bases, with 12 bases lying between them. The germline V gene has CDR1 DFQATT and CDR2 SNEGSKA (reference sequence). The CDR3 sequence is CSARDPLRDSYEQYF. Here the CDR3 DNA reads TGCAGTGCTAGAGATCCCCTGAGGGACTCCTACGAGCAGTACTTC.

This clonotype was recorded a few times. The V and J genes are TRBV5-1 and TRBJ2-2; 10 bases are shared with TRBD2. The CDR3 totals 13 residues. Per germline, CDR1 SGHRS and CDR2 YFSETQ. The V and J ends lost 4 bases and 7 bases, in that order; junction bases with no gene match: 1. CDR3 region: CASSQREGGELFF. DNA of the CDR3: TGCGCCAGCAGCCAGCGGGAGGGCGGGGAGCTGTTTTTT.

This clonotype has just a few counts. The chain combines TRBV6-5 with TRBJ2-6; TRBD1 matches at 12 bases. Germline trimming cut 2 bases from V and 2 bases from J; bases unmatched to any gene: 4. This CDR3 is built from 18 residues. Germline assignment: CDR1 MNHEY and CDR2 SVGAGI. This chain's CDR3 is CASSYVGQGAPGANVLTF. In DNA form, the CDR3 reads TGTGCCAGCAGTTACGTGGGACAGGGGGCGCCTGGGGCCAACGTCCTGACTTTC.

The chain is built from TRBV12-3 or TRBV12-4 and TRBJ1-1, with D possibly matching TRBD1 (5 bases). V lost 7 bases, J lost 5 bases, and 17 bases lay in between. The CDR3 contains 14 residues. DNA of the CDR3: TGTGCCAGCATCATTTCAGGGTTTTTAACTGAAGCTTTCTTT. It codes for CASIISGFLTEAFF.

This rearrangement joins TRBV2 to TRBJ1-4; tentatively, D is TRBD1 (6 bases). Germline V lookup: CDR1 SNHLY, CDR2 FYNNEI. V was pared by 6 bases and J by 5 bases, with 19 bases between. This CDR3 contains 16 residues. CDR3 sequence: CASSYEQGRGNEKLFF. The DNA for the CDR3 is TGTGCCAGCAGCTACGAACAGGGCCGGGGAAATGAAAAACTGTTTTTT.

V and J are TRBV7-2 and TRBJ2-5; tentatively, D is TRBD2 (7 bases). CDR3 size: 15 residues. Germline V gene sequence: CDR1 SGHTA, CDR2 FQGNSA. Trimming pared 1 base from V and 6 bases from J, leaving 15 bases between. The CDR3 loop is CASSLDGGGGKTQYF. In nucleotides, the CDR3 is TGTGCCAGCAGCTTAGATGGGGGAGGGGGGAAGACCCAGTACTTC.

In its sample, this clonotype was seen a few times. V and J are TRBV9 and TRBJ2-3, with D possibly matching TRBD1 (6 bases). This CDR3 comprises 14 residues. CDR1 and CDR2 (germline): SGDLS, YYNGEE. Trimming took 4 bases from V and 7 from J, leaving 16 bases between them. This CDR3 is CASSSGTRGYTQYF. CDR3 DNA sequence: TGTGCCAGCAGCTCCGGGACCAGGGGCTATACGCAGTATTTT.

V and J are TRBV12-3 or TRBV12-4 and TRBJ1-5; a possible D gene is TRBD1 (5 bases). The CDR3 sequence is 16 residues long. With 6 bases removed from V and 12 bases from J, the gap between germline ends came to 27 bases. The CDR3 loop reads CASSGGQGMIKVLQHF. The CDR3 DNA follows: TGTGCCAGCAGCGGCGGTCAGGGAATGATAAAGGTGCTCCAGCATTTT.

About this clonotype: One end of the junction varies from germline; a read error may be responsible. The genes are TRBV12-3 or TRBV12-4 and TRBJ1-5; D unclear. The CDR3 has 13 amino acids. CDR3 bases: TGTGTCAGCAGTGACACCTACAACCAGCCCCAGCATTTT. Protein product: CVSSDTYNQPQHF.

This clonotype was counted at least ten times. The chain joins TRBV7-8 to TRBJ2-3; unclear D gene. Trimming removed 1 base at V and 2 bases at J, with 7 bases between. The CDR3 sequence is 14 residues long. Germline V gene data show CDR1 as SGHVS and CDR2 as FQNEAQ. The CDR3 reads CASSLESATDTQYF. The CDR3 nucleotides read TGTGCCAGCAGCTTAGAGAGTGCCACAGATACGCAGTATTTT.

The J gene is TRBJ2-1, the V gene TRBV18; TRBD2 agrees at 11 bases. The J segment lost 6 bases and the V segment lost 4 bases, leaving 5 bases of the junction unmatched. The CDR3 contains 15 residues. Per the germline V gene, CDR1 is KGHSH and CDR2 is LQKENI. This CDR3 is CASSRALAGANEQFF. DNA for the CDR3: TGTGCCAGCTCACGGGCACTAGCGGGGGCCAATGAGCAGTTCTTC.

This clonotype was counted only a few times. The CDR3 nucleotides read TGTGCCAGCAGCTTAGCTGCGAACAATGAGCAGTTCTTC. Translation: CASSLAANNEQFF. The chain uses TRBV7-9 and TRBJ2-1; D unresolved. V lost 0 bases, J lost 5 bases, and 5 bases lay in between. The CDR3 spans 13 residues. Germline V lookup: CDR1 SEHNR, CDR2 FQNEAQ (reference sequence). Filled out from reference TRBV7-9 and TRBJ2-1, the complete variable domain reads DTGVSQNPRHKITKRGQNVTFRCDPISEHNRLYWYRQTLGQGPEFLTYFQNEAQLEKSRLLSDRFSAERPKGSFSTLEIQRTEQGDSAMYLCASSLAANNEQFFGPGTRLTVL.